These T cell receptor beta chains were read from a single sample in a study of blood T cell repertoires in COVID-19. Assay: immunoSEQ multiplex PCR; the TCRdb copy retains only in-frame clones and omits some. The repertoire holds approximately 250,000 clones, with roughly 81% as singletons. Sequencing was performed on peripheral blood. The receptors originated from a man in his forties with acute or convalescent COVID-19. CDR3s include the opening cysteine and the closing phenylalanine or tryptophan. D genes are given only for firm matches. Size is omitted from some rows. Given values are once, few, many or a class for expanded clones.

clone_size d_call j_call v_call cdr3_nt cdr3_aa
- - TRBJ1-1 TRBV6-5 TGTGCCAGTACAGGCCACCTGAACACTGAAGCTTTCTTT CASTGHLNTEAFF
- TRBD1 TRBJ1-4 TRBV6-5 TGTGCCAGCAGACGACAGGGGGGTGAAAAACTGTTTTTT CASRRQGGEKLFF
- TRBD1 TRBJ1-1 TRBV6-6 TGTGCCAGCACCGTGGACAGGGGCACTGAAGCTTTCTTT CASTVDRGTEAFF
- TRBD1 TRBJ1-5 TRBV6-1 TGTGCCAGCAGTGCATTCCGGGACAGGGGCCGCAATCAGCCCCAGCATTTT CASSAFRDRGRNQPQHF
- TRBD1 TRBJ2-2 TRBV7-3 TGTGCCAGCAGCTCCCGAGTGGGACAGGGGACCGGGGAGCTGTTTTTT CASSSRVGQGTGELFF
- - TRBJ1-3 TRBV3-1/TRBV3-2 TGTGCCAGCACCACGGGGGACGTCTCTGGAAACACCATATATTTT CASTTGDVSGNTIYF
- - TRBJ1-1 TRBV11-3 TGTGCCAGCAGCTTAGGACAGTCCAACACTGAAGCTTTCTTT CASSLGQSNTEAFF
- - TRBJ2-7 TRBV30 TGTGCCTGGAGTCGGGACAACAGCTACGAGCAGTACTTC CAWSRDNSYEQYF
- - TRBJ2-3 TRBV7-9 TGTGCCAGCACCCAGAACACAGATACGCAGTATTTT CASTQNTDTQYF
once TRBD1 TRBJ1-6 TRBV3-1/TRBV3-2 TGTGCCAGCAGCCTTCAGACAGGGATTAGCTCCTATAATTCACCCCTCCACTTT CASSLQTGISSYNSPLHF
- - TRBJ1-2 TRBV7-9 TGTGCCAGCAGCTTAGTTGGGGGCCGCTATGGCTACACCTTC CASSLVGGRYGYTF
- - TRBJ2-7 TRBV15 TGTGCCACCAGCAGAGGTGGGCAGATCTACGAGCAGTACTTC CATSRGGQIYEQYF
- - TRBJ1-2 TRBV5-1 TGCGCCAGCAGCCCGCCGGGGGGGGCCTATGGCTACACCTTC CASSPPGGAYGYTF
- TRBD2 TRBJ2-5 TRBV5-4 TGTGCCAGCAGCTTCCGGCGGGGCGGGGGGGCCCAAGAGACCCAGTACTTC CASSFRRGGGAQETQYF
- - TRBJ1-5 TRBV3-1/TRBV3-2 TGTGCCAGCAGCCACAGGGCTCAGCCCCAGCATTTT CASSHRAQPQHF
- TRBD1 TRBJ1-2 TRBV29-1 TGCAGCGTTGAGGGGACAGGGGGCTATGGCTACACCTTC CSVEGTGGYGYTF
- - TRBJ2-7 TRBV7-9 TGTGCCAGCAGCTCTCTGGGGCTACCCTACGAGCAGTACTTC CASSSLGLPYEQYF